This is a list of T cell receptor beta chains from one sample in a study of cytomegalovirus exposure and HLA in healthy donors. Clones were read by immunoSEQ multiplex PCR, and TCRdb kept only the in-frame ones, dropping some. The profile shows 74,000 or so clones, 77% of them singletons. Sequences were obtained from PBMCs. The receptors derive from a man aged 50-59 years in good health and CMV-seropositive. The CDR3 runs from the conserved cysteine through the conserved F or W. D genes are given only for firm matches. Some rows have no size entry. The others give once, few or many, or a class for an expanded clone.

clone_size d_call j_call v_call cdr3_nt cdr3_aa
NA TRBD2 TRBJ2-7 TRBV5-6 TGTGCCAGCAGTTCGCCGGGCGGGAGGGATTCCTACGAGCAGTACTTC CASSSPGGRDSYEQYF
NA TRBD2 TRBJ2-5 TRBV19 TGTGCCAGTAGTATAGAATTCGGGAGGGGAGTAGAGACCCAGTACTTC CASSIEFGRGVETQYF
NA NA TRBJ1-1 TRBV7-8 TGTGCCAGCAGCTTCATCACGGCAGGGGCAATGAACACTGAAGCTTTCTTT CASSFITAGAMNTEAFF
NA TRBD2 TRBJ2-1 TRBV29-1 TGCAGCGTAGCGGGAGAATTCAATGAGCAGTTCTTC CSVAGEFNEQFF
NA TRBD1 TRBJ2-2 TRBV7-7 TGTGCTAGCAGTATTCAGGGGGCTACCGGGGAGCTGTTTTTT CASSIQGATGELFF
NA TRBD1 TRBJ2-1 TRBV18 TGTGCCAGCTCAGGCTCCCAAGGGGGCGAGGAGCAGTTCTTC CASSGSQGGEEQFF
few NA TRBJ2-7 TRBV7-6 TGTGCCAGCAGCTTAGCGAGGAACGAGCAGTACTTC CASSLARNEQYF
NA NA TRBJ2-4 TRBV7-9 TGTTCCAGCAGCTTGGAACAGGCTGAAAACATTCAGTACTTC CSSSLEQAENIQYF
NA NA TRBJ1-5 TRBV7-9 TGTGCCAGCAGCCTGGCGGGTCTTGGCAATCAGCCCCAACATTTT CASSLAGLGNQPQHF
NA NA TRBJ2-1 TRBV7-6 TGTGCCAGCAGCCCCCTCGGAGGTGAGCAGTTCTTC CASSPLGGEQFF
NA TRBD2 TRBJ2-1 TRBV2 TGTGCCACGGCGACTGGCGGGAGCCTGAGTTTTGAGCAGTTCTTC CATATGGSLSFEQFF
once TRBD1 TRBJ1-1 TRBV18 TGTGCCAGCTCCCCCGGGACAGACAACACTGAAGCTTTCTTT CASSPGTDNTEAFF
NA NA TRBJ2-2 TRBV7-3 TGTGCCAGCAGCCTAGCGTTTGGCGGGGAGCTGTTTTTT CASSLAFGGELFF
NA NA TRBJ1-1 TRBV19 TGTGCCAGTAGTATGGGAGGTGGTAAGAGGAGCACTGAAGCTTTCTTT CASSMGGGKRSTEAFF
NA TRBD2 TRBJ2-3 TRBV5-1 TGCGCCAGCAGCTTGGGAGCGGGAGCTAGGACAGATACGCAGTATTTT CASSLGAGARTDTQYF
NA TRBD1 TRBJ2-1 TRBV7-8 TGTGCCAGCAGCTTAGGCGCAGGGGGTCAAGGTCGATCCTACAATGAGCAGTTCTTC CASSLGAGGQGRSYNEQFF
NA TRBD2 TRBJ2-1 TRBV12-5 TGTGCTAGTGGTTGGGGGGGAACGGATGAGCAGTTCTTC CASGWGGTDEQFF